A selection of T cell receptor beta chains follows, all from one sample in a study of blood T cell repertoires in COVID-19. Repertoires were generated with immunoSEQ multiplex PCR, while TCRdb's copy carries only in-frame clones and drops some. Of fewer than 50,000 clones detected, around 80% appear once; the ten largest clones hold roughly 25%. Input material: peripheral blood. The receptors were sampled from a man aged 65 to 85 with acute or convalescent COVID-19. Each CDR3 is given with its conserved first and last residue. The D gene is left open where the match is weak. The size entry is marked missing in some rows and otherwise reads once, few, many or a size class.

TRBV4-1	TRBJ2-4	17	TRBD2	.	CASSPGASGTAKNIQYF	TGCGCCAGCAGCCCCGGGGCTAGCGGTACGGCCAAAAACATTCAGTACTTC
TRBV30	TRBJ1-1	14	.	.	CAWRRPGGRTEAFF	TGTGCCTGGAGACGACCCGGGGGTCGGACTGAAGCTTTCTTT
TRBV28	TRBJ1-4	15	TRBD1	.	CASCWTGDTNEKLFF	TGTGCCAGCTGCTGGACAGGGGACACTAATGAAAAACTGTTTTTT
TRBV5-5	TRBJ2-7	15	.	few	CASSLTGVGGYEQYF	TGTGCCAGCAGCTTGACTGGGGTAGGGGGCTACGAGCAGTACTTC
TRBV21-1	TRBJ2-7	12	.	.	CASKLLRYEQYF	TGTGCCAGCAAATTGTTGAGGTACGAGCAGTACTTC
TRBV6-4	TRBJ2-2	13	.	.	CASSDVGTGELFF	TGTGCCAGCAGTGACGTCGGGACCGGGGAGCTGTTTTTT
TRBV12-5	TRBJ2-3	15	TRBD1	.	CASGSMTGGPDTQYF	TGTGCTAGTGGTTCCATGACAGGGGGCCCAGATACGCAGTATTTT
TRBV5-4	TRBJ2-2	13	.	.	CASSLRGGGELFF	TGTGCCAGCAGCTTAAGGGGGGGCGGGGAGCTGTTTTTT
TRBV5-1	TRBJ2-5	15	TRBD2	.	CASSLGSGGQETQYF	TGCGCCAGCAGTCTAGGGAGCGGGGGACAAGAGACCCAGTACTTC
TRBV5-1	TRBJ2-1	14	.	many	CASSLYTSYNEQFF	TGCGCCAGCAGCTTGTACACCTCCTACAATGAGCAGTTCTTC
TRBV2	TRBJ2-7	12	TRBD1	.	CASSEIRTGRYF	TGTGCCAGCAGTGAAATTCGGACAGGGAGGTACTTC
TRBV30	TRBJ2-1	15	TRBD2	.	CAWSVGLAGKYEQFF	TGTGCCTGGAGTGTAGGCCTAGCGGGGAAGTATGAGCAGTTCTTC
TRBV5-4	TRBJ2-2	14	.	.	CASSLGRGTGELFF	TGTGCCAGCAGCTTAGGCAGGGGCACCGGGGAGCTGTTTTTT
TRBV30	TRBJ1-1	13	.	.	CASSFNRGTEAFF	TGTGCCTCTTCGTTTAATAGGGGCACTGAAGCTTTCTTT
TRBV18	TRBJ1-2	13	.	.	CASSLGGMGGYTF	TGTGCCAGCTCACTTGGGGGCATGGGAGGCTACACCTTC
TRBV14	TRBJ2-5	15	.	.	CASSRMGHLGETQYF	TGTGCCAGCAGCCGCATGGGACACCTCGGGGAGACCCAGTACTTC
TRBV6-1	TRBJ2-2	16	.	.	CASSDTGLANTGELFF	TGTGCCAGCAGTGATACGGGACTCGCGAACACCGGGGAGCTGTTTTTT
TRBV5-1	TRBJ1-3	15	.	.	CASSLYGESGNTIYF	TGCGCCAGCAGCTTGTACGGGGAATCTGGAAACACCATATATTTT
TRBV7-2	TRBJ2-3	16	.	once	CASSLGYLKQADTQYF	TGTGCCAGCAGCTTAGGCTACTTGAAGCAGGCAGATACGCAGTATTTT
TRBV6-6	TRBJ2-7	14	TRBD2	.	CASSYGGSPHEQYF	TGTGCCAGCAGTTACGGCGGGAGTCCCCACGAGCAGTACTTC
TRBV2	TRBJ1-2	16	.	.	CASRYDEGVRDYGYTF	TGTGCCAGCCGTTACGACGAGGGTGTTCGGGACTATGGCTACACCTTC
TRBV5-1	TRBJ2-5	16	TRBD2	.	CASRPTSGGNQETQYF	TGCGCCAGCAGGCCCACTAGCGGGGGCAACCAAGAGACCCAGTACTTC
TRBV5-1	TRBJ2-5	14	TRBD1	.	CASSFTGGKETQYF	TGCGCCAGCAGCTTTACAGGGGGCAAAGAGACCCAGTACTTC
TRBV5-1	TRBJ2-2	13	.	.	CASSQGLTGELFF	TGCGCCAGCAGCCAGGGGTTGACCGGGGAGCTGTTTTTT
TRBV7-2	TRBJ1-2	15	TRBD1	.	CASSLEGQGAGGYTF	TGTGCCAGCAGCTTAGAGGGGCAGGGGGCGGGTGGCTACACCTTC
TRBV6-4	TRBJ2-1	18	.	.	CASSDSWKAGWAYNEQFF	TGTGCCAGCAGTGACTCGTGGAAGGCGGGCTGGGCCTACAATGAGCAGTTCTTC
TRBV2	TRBJ2-2	14	TRBD1	.	CASSSGQGAGELFF	TGTGCCAGCAGTTCCGGACAGGGGGCCGGGGAGCTGTTTTTT
TRBV18	TRBJ1-6	16	.	.	CASSPPTERGNSPLHF	TGTGCCAGCTCACCACCTACAGAAAGGGGTAATTCACCCCTCCACTTT
TRBV3-1/TRBV3-2	TRBJ2-2	16	TRBD2	.	CASSLLAGGIAGELFF	TGTGCCAGCAGCCTTCTAGCGGGAGGGATCGCCGGGGAGCTGTTTTTT
TRBV29-1	TRBJ2-1	13	TRBD1	once	CSVEGTGRNEQFF	TGCAGCGTTGAAGGGACAGGTCGCAATGAGCAGTTCTTC
TRBV2	TRBJ1-2	13	.	.	CASAYRGDDGYTF	TGTGCCAGCGCTTATCGGGGGGACGATGGCTACACCTTC
TRBV4-1	TRBJ1-1	14	TRBD1	few	CASSQQDRTHEAFF	TGCGCCAGCAGCCAACAGGACAGGACCCATGAAGCTTTCTTT
TRBV14	TRBJ2-7	16	TRBD2	once	CASSQLGTSGRGEQYF	TGTGCCAGCAGCCAATTGGGGACTAGCGGGAGGGGCGAGCAGTACTTC
TRBV9	TRBJ2-1	15	TRBD2	.	CASSVLAAGLPKQFF	TGTGCCAGCAGCGTACTCGCCGCGGGACTACCTAAGCAGTTCTTC
TRBV6-5	TRBJ2-7	14	TRBD2	.	CASSLGTRHYEQYF	TGTGCCAGCAGTCTCGGGACTAGACACTACGAGCAGTACTTC
TRBV19	TRBJ2-2	13	.	.	CASSTRTDGELFF	TGTGCCAGTAGTACCAGGACAGACGGGGAGCTGTTTTTT
TRBV19	TRBJ2-3	15	TRBD1	.	CASSIGRGGYDTQYF	TGTGCCAGTAGTATAGGAAGAGGGGGCTACGATACGCAGTATTTT
TRBV30	TRBJ2-2	17	TRBD2	.	CAWSWKTSGRNTGELFF	TGTGCCTGGAGTTGGAAGACTAGCGGAAGAAACACCGGGGAGCTGTTTTTT
TRBV19	TRBJ1-1	15	.	.	CASSGLAVGPTEAFF	TGTGCCAGTAGTGGTCTGGCGGTTGGCCCCACTGAAGCTTTCTTT
TRBV3-1/TRBV3-2	TRBJ2-2	17	TRBD2	.	CASSQEGAGGPTGELFF	TGTGCCAGCAGCCAAGAGGGAGCGGGAGGGCCTACCGGGGAGCTGTTTTTT
TRBV7-9	TRBJ2-5	15	.	.	CASSLAQEYQETQYF	TGTGCCAGCAGCCTAGCACAGGAATACCAAGAGACCCAGTACTTC
TRBV6-2/TRBV6-3	TRBJ2-1	17	TRBD2	.	CASSTLAGGAENYEQFF	TGTGCCAGCAGTACACTAGCGGGGGGGGCTGAAAATTATGAGCAGTTCTTC
TRBV30	TRBJ1-1	12	.	.	CAWSEEPAEAFF	TGTGCCTGGAGTGAGGAGCCGGCTGAAGCTTTCTTT
TRBV15	TRBJ2-1	20	TRBD2	.	CATEPSASGGAPSSYNEQFF	TGTGCCACCGAGCCCTCGGCCAGCGGGGGGGCCCCGTCTTCCTACAATGAGCAGTTCTTC
TRBV7-2	TRBJ1-1	12	.	.	CASSLEQSAAFF	TGTGCCAGCAGCTTAGAACAGTCAGCAGCTTTCTTT
TRBV15	TRBJ2-7	15	.	.	CATSSLAATSYEQYF	TGTGCCACCAGCAGCTTAGCGGCGACCTCCTACGAGCAGTACTTC
TRBV28	TRBJ2-1	16	.	once	CASTPEGQGVYNEQFF	TGTGCCAGCACCCCGGAGGGGCAGGGAGTCTACAATGAGCAGTTCTTC
TRBV10-2	TRBJ1-1	13	.	.	CASSHRYGTEAFF	TGCGCCAGCAGTCACAGGTACGGAACTGAAGCTTTCTTT
TRBV7-2	TRBJ1-1	15	.	.	CASSEDILPNTEAFF	TGTGCCAGCAGCGAGGACATCTTACCGAACACTGAAGCTTTCTTT
TRBV4-1	TRBJ2-7	16	.	many	CASSQEPPPRNYEQYF	TGCGCCAGCAGCCAAGAACCACCTCCGAGGAACTACGAGCAGTACTTC
TRBV5-4	TRBJ2-2	15	.	.	CATASLRENTGELFF	TGTGCCACAGCGTCTTTGCGGGAGAACACCGGGGAGCTGTTTTTT
TRBV30	TRBJ1-4	14	TRBD1	.	CAWSLEGAGEKLFF	TGTGCCTGGAGCCTTGAGGGGGCTGGTGAAAAACTGTTTTTT
TRBV29-1	TRBJ1-3	13	.	once	CSVEGGPGNTIYF	TGCAGCGTTGAAGGCGGTCCCGGAAACACCATATATTTT
TRBV5-1	TRBJ1-2	13	.	.	CASSLGQGEGYTF	TGCGCCAGCAGCTTGGGGCAGGGTGAAGGCTACACCTTC
TRBV7-8	TRBJ1-2	16	TRBD1	.	CASSLGTGPSLYGYTF	TGTGCCAGCAGCTTAGGGACAGGGCCGAGCCTCTATGGCTACACCTTC
TRBV7-8	TRBJ2-1	15	TRBD2	.	CASSLETSGYNEQFF	TGTGCCAGCAGCTTAGAGACTAGCGGTTACAATGAGCAGTTCTTC
TRBV7-8	TRBJ2-2	18	TRBD1	.	CASSPGGQGSGDTGELFF	TGTGCCAGCAGCCCAGGGGGACAGGGGTCGGGGGACACCGGGGAGCTGTTTTTT